The clone carrying this TCR beta chain came up a few times. Its antigen is not known. The CDR3 runs to 13 residues. Germline assignment: CDR1 KGHDR and CDR2 SFDVKD. V gave up 4 bases and J gave up 5 bases, with 7 bases separating them. This sample was taken from a study of CD8 T cells in ankylosing spondylitis. Study results and limitations: Clones tied to disease were said to be significantly enriched in matched ankylosing spondylitis synovial fluid. Researchers report that disease-linked clones proved CD8+ and relatively rare in peripheral blood. Characteristic of ankylosing spondylitis blood, it appeared, was a TCR beta motif comprising several highly homologous variants.

TCRdb used MiXCR to reprocess the 5' RACE reads, holding one entry per CDR3 protein. The table has tens of thousands of distinct CDR3 sequences, roughly 9% seen once; the top ten hold around 30%. J is TRBJ2-2 and V is TRBV24-1; TRBD1 is a possible D gene (5 bases). The sample consisted of blood, either unsorted or a sorted T cell fraction (not recorded which). This clonotype was obtained from a male donor with ankylosing spondylitis. CDR3 coding DNA: TGTGCCACCAGTGACCAGGGAACCGGGGAGCTGTTTTTT. Amino acids: CATSDQGTGELFF.